The rows below give T cell receptor beta chains drawn from one sample of a study of radiotherapy plus CTLA-4 blockade in lung cancer. Repertoires were generated with immunoSEQ multiplex PCR, while TCRdb's copy carries only in-frame clones and drops some. The sample consists of about 57,000 clones, roughly 80% of them appearing once. The sample was peripheral blood, taken from a patient treated with radiotherapy plus ipilimumab. The receptors here all came from a human donor with non-small cell lung cancer who had a complete response to radiotherapy plus ipilimumab. Each CDR3 is given with its conserved first and last residue. A D gene is named only where the DNA matches it firmly. Size is stated for part of the rows, as once, few or many counts, or as a class when the clone is expanded.

- TRBJ1-2 - 11 TRBV20-1 CSASPRVGYTF TGCAGTGCTAGTCCGAGGGTGGGCTACACCTTC
- TRBJ2-4 - 15 TRBV27 CASSYGPSAKNIQYF TGTGCCAGCAGTTATGGGCCCTCGGCCAAAAACATTCAGTACTTC
medium-sized TRBJ2-2 - 16 TRBV4-1 CASSPFGEKNTGELFF TGCGCCAGCAGCCCCTTCGGGGAAAAGAACACCGGGGAGCTGTTTTTT
- TRBJ1-1 - 15 TRBV5-5 CASSTTGNSHTEAFF TGTGCCAGCAGCACCACAGGGAATTCCCACACTGAAGCTTTCTTT
- TRBJ1-1 - 13 TRBV5-5 CASSLLAGTEAFF TGTGCCAGCAGCTTGTTGGCCGGGACAGAAGCTTTCTTT
few TRBJ1-4 - 15 TRBV19 CASSQDSATNEKLFF TGTGCCAGTAGCCAGGACAGTGCAACTAATGAAAAACTGTTTTTT
- TRBJ1-1 - 14 TRBV5-1 CASSLSPQNTEAFF TGCGCCAGCAGCTTGAGCCCCCAGAACACTGAAGCTTTCTTT
- TRBJ2-7 TRBD1 13 TRBV6-1 CASSGAGTDEQYF TGTGCCAGCAGCGGAGCAGGGACAGACGAGCAGTACTTC
- TRBJ2-3 - 15 TRBV19 CASSMPLRGTDTQYF TGTGCCAGTAGTATGCCACTCCGGGGAACAGATACGCAGTATTTT
- TRBJ2-3 TRBD2 16 TRBV10-3 CAISDTGTSRKRTQYF TGTGCCATCAGTGATACCGGGACTAGCCGGAAGCGGACGCAGTATTTT
- TRBJ2-5 - 16 TRBV5-1 CASSLRRGGSEETQYF TGCGCCAGCAGCTTGAGAAGGGGGGGTTCAGAAGAGACCCAGTACTTC
- TRBJ1-2 TRBD1 16 TRBV9 CASSDNRGNLDYGYTF TGTGCCAGCAGCGATAACAGGGGGAATCTGGACTATGGCTACACCTTC
few TRBJ2-2 TRBD2 18 TRBV10-1 CASSERLLAGGNTGELFF TGCGCCAGCAGTGAAAGGTTGTTAGCGGGGGGGAACACCGGGGAGCTGTTTTTT
- TRBJ2-4 - 16 TRBV15 CATSRDGGAAKNIQYF TGTGCCACCAGCAGAGATGGGGGCGCGGCCAAAAACATTCAGTACTTC
- TRBJ2-3 - 16 TRBV11-3 CASSYWGGASTDTQYF TGTGCCAGCAGCTATTGGGGGGGGGCTAGCACAGATACGCAGTATTTT
- TRBJ1-1 TRBD1 17 TRBV9 CASSSTGRGGAGTEAFF TGTGCCAGCAGCTCTACCGGAAGAGGGGGCGCGGGGACTGAAGCTTTCTTT
- TRBJ2-5 TRBD1 13 TRBV7-9 CASRGQGRETQYF TGTGCCAGCCGAGGACAGGGTAGGGAGACCCAGTACTTC
- TRBJ1-2 - 12 TRBV14 CASSQDRVGYTF TGTGCCAGCAGCCAAGACAGGGTTGGCTACACCTTC
- TRBJ2-5 TRBD2 15 TRBV7-7 CASSLSTGRVETQYF TGTGCTAGCAGCTTAAGTACGGGGAGGGTGGAGACCCAGTACTTC
- TRBJ1-1 - 14 TRBV19 CASSIPQMNTEAFF TGTGCCAGTAGTATTCCACAGATGAACACTGAAGCTTTCTTT
- TRBJ1-1 TRBD1 15 TRBV7-2 CAETGTGIRGTEAFF TGTGCAGAAACCGGGACAGGGATTAGAGGCACTGAAGCTTTCTTT
- TRBJ2-1 - 14 TRBV30 CAWTGEQGYNEQFF TGTGCCTGGACGGGAGAGCAAGGGTACAATGAGCAGTTCTTC
few TRBJ1-3 - 12 TRBV10-3 CAIRSGGNTIYF TGTGCCATACGGTCAGGGGGAAACACCATATATTTT
- TRBJ2-5 - 15 TRBV5-1 CASSLVGGGQETQYF TGCGCCAGCAGCTTGGTAGGGGGGGGCCAAGAGACCCAGTACTTC
- TRBJ2-3 - 17 TRBV4-1 CASSQGDSFWGTDTQYF TGCGCCAGCAGCCAAGGCGACTCCTTCTGGGGCACAGATACGCAGTATTTT
- TRBJ1-2 - 13 TRBV27 CASSHGTGFGYTF TGTGCCAGCAGTCACGGTACAGGGTTCGGCTACACCTTC
- TRBJ1-5 TRBD1 14 TRBV28 CASIPTGGYQPQHF TGTGCCAGCATCCCGACAGGGGGCTATCAGCCCCAGCATTTT
few TRBJ1-4 - 14 TRBV18 CASSRIRGNEKLFF TGTGCCAGCTCACGGATTCGAGGGAATGAAAAACTGTTTTTT
- TRBJ1-3 TRBD1 15 TRBV5-1 CASSSGQAGGNTIYF TGCGCCAGCAGCTCAGGACAGGCGGGGGGAAACACCATATATTTT
- TRBJ2-1 TRBD1 14 TRBV5-1 CASSLTTGVNEQFF TGCGCCAGCAGCTTGACCACAGGGGTGAATGAGCAGTTCTTC
- TRBJ2-3 - 16 TRBV5-6 CASSLLTGTSTDTQYF TGTGCCAGCAGCTTACTCACGGGGACTAGCACAGATACGCAGTATTTT
- TRBJ1-6 TRBD1 16 TRBV5-1 CASSPTGGPNNSPLHF TGCGCCAGCAGCCCAACAGGGGGGCCCAATAATTCACCCCTCCACTTT
- TRBJ1-4 - 14 TRBV6-5 CASRLLGDNEKLFF TGTGCCAGCAGGCTCCTCGGGGATAATGAAAAACTGTTTTTT
- TRBJ1-2 - 15 TRBV27 CASSLSGRAYYGYTF TGTGCCAGCAGTTTATCAGGCAGGGCCTACTATGGCTACACCTTC
few TRBJ1-3 - 16 TRBV6-5 CASSYSWTRSGNTIYF TGTGCCAGCAGTTACTCCTGGACAAGATCTGGAAACACCATATATTTT
once TRBJ1-6 - 15 TRBV9 CASSVGPHYNSPLHF TGTGCCAGCAGCGTAGGGCCGCACTATAATTCACCCCTCCACTTT
few TRBJ2-5 - 15 TRBV7-9 CASRPKRRVRETQYF TGTGCCAGCAGGCCCAAGCGGAGGGTCCGAGAGACCCAGTACTTC
- TRBJ1-2 TRBD1 12 TRBV27 CASSPSTGAATF TGTGCCAGCAGCCCCTCGACAGGGGCGGCCACCTTC
- TRBJ2-1 - 18 TRBV5-1 CASSSGQGSSGRTNEQFF TGCGCCAGCAGCTCGGGACAGGGGTCTAGCGGGAGGACTAATGAGCAGTTCTTC